The clone carrying this T cell receptor beta chain was counted once. No antigen is known for it. These data come from a study of cytomegalovirus exposure and HLA in healthy donors. Both 60 Vbeta primers and 13 Jbeta primers went into the PCR. Clones were read by immunoSEQ multiplex PCR, and TCRdb kept only the in-frame ones, dropping some. The sample carries 90,000 to 110,000 clones, 73% recorded once. Germline-derived CDR1 and CDR2 are MGHDK and SYGVNS. The CDR3 has 17 amino acids. V shed 5 bases, J shed 0 bases, and the junction held 7 bases outside the gene matches. General study points: Earlier results showed most TCR beta V segments being productive about 90% or about 30% of the time.

This chain links TRBV25-1 with TRBJ1-2, with 12 bases matching TRBD1. Sample: PBMCs. The source is a man between 40 and 49 years old in good health and CMV-seronegative. The CDR3 nucleotides are TGTGCCAGCAGTACGGGGGGACAGGGGGCGACTAACTATGGCTACACCTTC. This encodes CASSTGGQGATNYGYTF.